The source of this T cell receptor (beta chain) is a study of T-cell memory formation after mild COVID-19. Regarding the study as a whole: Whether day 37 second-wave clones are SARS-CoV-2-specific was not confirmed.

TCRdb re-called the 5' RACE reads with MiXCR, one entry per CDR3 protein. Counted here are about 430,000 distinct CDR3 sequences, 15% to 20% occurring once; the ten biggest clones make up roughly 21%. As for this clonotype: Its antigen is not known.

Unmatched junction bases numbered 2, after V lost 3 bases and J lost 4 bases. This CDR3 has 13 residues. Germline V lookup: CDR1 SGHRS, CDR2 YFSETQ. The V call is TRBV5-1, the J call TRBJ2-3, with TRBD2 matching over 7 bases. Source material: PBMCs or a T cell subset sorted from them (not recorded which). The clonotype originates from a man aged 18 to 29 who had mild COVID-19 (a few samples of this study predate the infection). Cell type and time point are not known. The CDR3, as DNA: TGCGCCAGCAGCTCAAGCGGGGCAGATACGCAGTATTTT. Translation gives CASSSSGADTQYF.